These 32 T cell receptor beta chains were sequenced from one sample in a study of T cell responses to AZD1222 COVID-19 vaccine. Here immunoSEQ multiplex PCR was the method, and the copy in TCRdb shows in-frame clones only, minus some. The repertoire holds 65,000 to 85,000 clones, with about 85% as singletons. This material consisted of peripheral blood, taken on day 0 of AZD1222 vaccination. These receptors were collected from an adult in good health.

V usage is TRBV9 and J usage is TRBJ1-3; 7 positions match TRBD1. Germline V gives CDR1 SGDLS, CDR2 YYNGEE. The CDR3 consists of 16 residues. Trimming removed 0 bases from V and 4 bases from J; junction bases left unmatched: 7. CDR3 DNA sequence: TGTGCCAGCAGCGTAGCTACAGGGGTGATGGGAAACACCATATATTTT. Protein product: CASSVATGVMGNTIYF.

The chain links TRBV5-1 to TRBJ2-7; 12 bases agree with TRBD1. The J segment lost 7 bases and the V segment lost 1 base, leaving 9 bases of the junction unmatched. Germline V gene lookup returns CDR1 SGHRS and CDR2 YFSETQ. This CDR3 is built from 16 residues. In DNA, the CDR3 is TGCGCCAGCAGCTTGCAACCGGGACAGGGGGCTGGGGAGCAGTACTTC. Translation gives CASSLQPGQGAGEQYF.

The chain joins TRBV7-6 to TRBJ2-2; TRBD1 matches 9 bases. The V gene end was trimmed by 0 bases and the J gene end by 7 bases; junction bases not matched to a gene: 3. Germline values: CDR1 SGHVS, CDR2 FNYEAQ. This CDR3 is built from 15 residues. The CDR3 reads CASSLATGGGGELFF. In DNA, the CDR3 is TGTGCCAGCAGCTTAGCGACAGGGGGAGGCGGGGAGCTGTTTTTT.

V gene TRBV7-9 combines with J gene TRBJ1-5, with no clear D. CDR1 SEHNR and CDR2 FQNEAQ come from the germline V gene (reference sequence). V gave up 8 bases and J gave up 4 bases, with 15 bases separating them. The CDR3 is 14 amino acids. CDR3 nucleotide sequence: TGTGCCAGCTCAGCTTACCCTCCTAATCAGCCCCAGCATTTT. Amino acids: CASSAYPPNQPQHF.

J is TRBJ2-7 and V is TRBV3-1 (or the pseudogene TRBV3-2); TRBD1 aligns across 9 bases. The CDR3 sequence is 14 residues long. Germline-derived CDR1 and CDR2 are LGHDT and YNNKEL (reference sequence). Losses at the gene ends were 4 bases for V and 7 bases for J; bases not matched to a gene: 8. CDR3 loop: CASSPLGTGKEQYF. CDR3 coding DNA: TGTGCCAGCAGCCCCCTTGGGACAGGGAAGGAGCAGTACTTC.

This chain uses TRBV7-2 with TRBJ1-1; TRBD1 is a possible D gene (5 bases). The V gene lost 1 base and the J gene lost 1 base, with 10 bases spanning the gap. CDR1 is SGHTA, CDR2 FQGNSA, per germline. The CDR3 sequence is 15 residues long. The CDR3 here is CASSLVVGANTEAFF. The DNA for the CDR3 is TGTGCCAGCAGCTTAGTTGTAGGGGCGAACACTGAAGCTTTCTTT.

The chain has TRBV5-1 and TRBJ2-3, with D uncertain. Germline CDR1 is SGHRS and CDR2 is YFSETQ. The V gene lost 1 base and the J gene lost 0 bases, with 12 bases spanning the gap. The CDR3 sequence is 16 residues long. Written as DNA, the CDR3 is TGCGCCAGCAGCTTGTACGGTGACACTAGCACAGATACGCAGTATTTT. Protein product: CASSLYGDTSTDTQYF.

The CDR3 loop is CASSFIGDQPQHF. DNA of the CDR3: TGTGCCAGCAGTTTTATCGGGGATCAGCCCCAGCATTTT. The chain recombines TRBV27 with TRBJ1-5; D gene ambiguous. Per germline, CDR1 MNHEY and CDR2 SMNVEV (reference sequence). V lost 3 bases to trimming and J lost 5 bases, with 8 bases between them. The CDR3 contains 13 residues.

V and J are TRBV3-1 (or the pseudogene TRBV3-2) and TRBJ2-5; D might be TRBD2 (5 bases). Germline V gene sequence: CDR1 LGHDT, CDR2 YNNKEL (reference sequence). V shed 0 bases and J shed 5 bases, with 13 bases lying between them. The length of the CDR3 is 15 residues. The CDR3 loop is CASSQDEAQRETQYF. Here the CDR3 DNA reads TGTGCCAGCAGCCAAGATGAGGCCCAGCGGGAGACCCAGTACTTC.

The rearrangement links TRBV18 to TRBJ1-1, with TRBD1 as a possible D gene (5 bases). V dropped 3 bases and J dropped 1 base, with 12 bases sitting between them. Germline V CDR1 and CDR2: KGHSH, LQKENI. This CDR3 contains 15 residues. The chain's CDR3 is CASSPNTQGNTEAFF. The CDR3 DNA reads TGTGCCAGCTCACCCAATACCCAGGGGAACACTGAAGCTTTCTTT.

The V gene is TRBV4-3, the J gene TRBJ2-7; the D gene is possibly TRBD2 (6 bases). Trimming removed 0 bases from V and 0 bases from J, with 21 bases in between. Germline V gives CDR1 LGHNA, CDR2 YSLEER. The CDR3 length is 19 residues. CDR3 coding DNA: TGCGCCAGCAGCCAAGACTCCCCCCGTGGGGGGATGACCTCCTACGAGCAGTACTTC. Translating it yields CASSQDSPRGGMTSYEQYF.

The chain recombines TRBV5-4 with TRBJ2-5; 13 bases match TRBD2. V shed 5 bases and J 5 bases; nucleotides not matched to a gene: 6. This CDR3 comprises 15 residues. Germline lookup yields CDR1 SGHNT and CDR2 YYREEE (reference sequence). CDR3 loop: CASRETSGGAETQYF. CDR3 in DNA: TGTGCCAGCAGGGAAACTAGCGGGGGGGCCGAGACCCAGTACTTC.

V usage is TRBV12-3 or TRBV12-4 and J usage is TRBJ2-2, with no clear D. The CDR3 has 12 amino acids. Trimming took 4 bases from V and 6 from J, leaving 6 bases between them. This chain's CDR3 is CASSSYSGELFF. The CDR3 nucleotides read TGTGCCAGCAGTTCCTACTCCGGGGAGCTGTTTTTT.

The rearrangement links TRBV4-2 to TRBJ2-7; possible D gene TRBD2, 7 bases. CDR3 size: 14 residues. CDR1 is LGHNA, CDR2 YNFKEQ, per germline. V gave up 3 bases and J gave up 4 bases, with 13 bases separating them. The CDR3 DNA sequence: TGTGCCAGCAGCCAGGGAGGGGGGAATTACGAGCAGTACTTC. It translates to CASSQGGGNYEQYF.

V and J are TRBV29-1 and TRBJ1-1; maybe TRBD1 (5 bases). This CDR3 contains 15 residues. V gave up 0 bases and J gave up 3 bases, with 14 bases separating them. Germline V gene sequence: CDR1 SQVTM, CDR2 ANQGSEA. This CDR3 is CSVEDRVRLHTEAFF. As DNA, the CDR3 is TGCAGCGTTGAAGACAGGGTACGTTTGCACACTGAAGCTTTCTTT.

The chain is built from TRBV7-3 and TRBJ1-1; a weak D match, TRBD1 (5 bases). Trimming pared 4 bases from V and 11 bases from J, leaving 26 bases between. This CDR3 region has 16 residues. CDR1 is SGHTA, CDR2 FQGTGA, per germline. The CDR3, as DNA: TGTGCCAGCAGCTCATATCCCCAGGGTGGGGCCATGGGGGCTTTCTTT. Its protein is CASSSYPQGGAMGAFF. Based on the CDR3 plus reference TRBV7-3 and TRBJ1-1, the full variable domain is GAGVSQTPSNKVTEKGKYVELRCDPISGHTALYWYRQSLGQGPEFLIYFQGTGAADDSGLPNDRFFAVRPEGSVSTLKIQRTERGDSAVYLCASSSYPQGGAMGAFFGQGTRLTVV.

The CDR3 DNA reads as TGTGCCAGCAGCCGGACTAGCGGGGGAGAGACCCAGTACTTC. Residues: CASSRTSGGETQYF. J is TRBJ2-5 and V is TRBV7-2, with TRBD2 matching over 13 bases. Germline CDR1 is SGHTA and CDR2 is FQGNSA. The junction had 1 base not matched to a gene; V was cut back by 5 bases and J by 4 bases. The CDR3 loop spans 14 amino acids.

J is TRBJ2-7 and V is TRBV18; 7 bases agree with TRBD2. Losses at the gene ends were 2 bases for V and 4 bases for J; bases not matched to a gene: 8. Germline V gene lookup returns CDR1 KGHSH and CDR2 LQKENI. The CDR3 covers 15 residues. CDR3 in DNA: TGTGCCAGCTCACCAGGGAGCGGGGACGAATACGAGCAGTACTTC. Translating it yields CASSPGSGDEYEQYF.

This sequence joins TRBV18 and TRBJ1-3; no firm D call. The V gene lost 0 bases and the J gene lost 5 bases, with 14 bases spanning the gap. Germline V gene sequence: CDR1 KGHSH, CDR2 LQKENI. CDR3 length equals 16 residues. The CDR3 is CASSPPAALSRNTIYF. CDR3 sequence (DNA): TGTGCCAGCTCACCACCGGCGGCCCTGTCTCGAAACACCATATATTTT.

The CDR3 sequence is CATSDGGQETQYF. The CDR3 region has the DNA TGTGCCACCAGTGACGGGGGGCAAGAGACCCAGTACTTC. The chain uses TRBV24-1 and TRBJ2-5; TRBD2 agrees at 7 bases. Germline CDR1 is KGHDR and CDR2 is SFDVKD. This CDR3 has 13 amino acids. Trimming cost V 4 bases and J 2 bases; bases outside gene matches: 0.

In nucleotides, the CDR3 is TGTGCCAGTAGTCCCGCCGGGACCGTCTATGGCTACACCTTC. Translating gives CASSPAGTVYGYTF. J is TRBJ1-2 and V is TRBV19; D is perhaps TRBD1 (5 bases). Germline lookup yields CDR1 LNHDA and CDR2 SQIVND (reference sequence). The length of the CDR3 is 14 residues. V was shortened by 5 bases and J by 4 bases, with 14 bases between the two germline ends.

The genes are TRBV28 and TRBJ1-3; 9 positions match TRBD1. The CDR3 is made up of 14 amino acids. Unmatched junction bases numbered 7, after V lost 7 bases and J lost 6 bases. Per the germline V gene, CDR1 is MDHEN and CDR2 is SYDVKM. CDR3 DNA: TGTGCCAGCATCCCGGGACAGGGATTAAACACCATATATTTT. Its protein product is CASIPGQGLNTIYF. Together with reference TRBV28 and TRBJ1-3, the CDR3 gives the full variable domain: DVKVTQSSRYLVKRTGEKVFLECVQDMDHENMFWYRQDPGLGLRLIYFSYDVKMKEKGDIPEGYSVSREKKERFSLILESASTNQTSMYLCASIPGQGLNTIYFGEGSWLTVV.

The rearrangement joins TRBV20-1 to TRBJ2-2; TRBD2 matches at 9 bases. The germline CDR1 and CDR2 sequences are DFQATT and SNEGSKA (reference sequence). V lost 3 bases to trimming and J lost 8 bases; unmatched junction nucleotides: 10. This CDR3 is built from 15 residues. CDR3 DNA sequence: TGCAGTGCTAGTGCTGGACTAGCGTTTGGGGGGGAGCTGTTTTTT. Protein sequence: CSASAGLAFGGELFF.

The rearrangement links TRBV15 to TRBJ1-2, with TRBD1 as a possible D gene (5 bases). V lost 0 bases and J 4 bases, leaving 12 bases between the germline ends. The CDR3 is 15 amino acids. Germline CDR1 is LNHNV and CDR2 is YYDKDF (reference sequence). Here the CDR3 reads CATSRDPAGSYGYTF. DNA for the CDR3: TGTGCCACCAGCAGAGATCCCGCAGGGTCCTATGGCTACACCTTC.

Only one count was recorded for this clone. The chain carries TRBV19 and TRBJ2-3; no reliable D call. The germline gives CDR1 LNHDA, CDR2 SQIVND (reference sequence). This CDR3 comprises 16 residues. V dropped 4 bases and J dropped 0 bases, with 14 bases sitting between them. DNA for the CDR3: TGTGCCAGTAGTACAACAAGAACGAGGAGCACAGATACGCAGTATTTT. It encodes CASSTTRTRSTDTQYF.

V is TRBV7-8 and J is TRBJ1-5, with D unclear. V shed 5 bases and J shed 5 bases, with 16 bases lying between them. This CDR3 region has 15 residues. Germline V gene lookup returns CDR1 SGHVS and CDR2 FQNEAQ. CDR3 coding DNA: TGTGCCAGCAGCCGCAGTTTACGGTCCGATCAGCCCCAGCATTTT. It specifies CASSRSLRSDQPQHF. Complete variable domain (other parts from reference TRBV7-8 and TRBJ1-5): GAGVSQSPRYKVAKRGQDVALRCDPISGHVSLFWYQQALGQGPEFLTYFQNEAQLDKSGLPSDRFFAERPEGSVSTLKIQRTQQEDSAVYLCASSRSLRSDQPQHFGDGTRLSIL.

The CDR3 here is CASSLTGSDLNPQHF. The CDR3 region has the DNA TGCGCCAGCAGCTTGACGGGATCAGACCTCAACCCCCAGCATTTT. This chain links TRBV5-1 with TRBJ1-5; D unclear. Germline assignment: CDR1 SGHRS and CDR2 YFSETQ. This CDR3 spans 15 amino acids. V dropped 1 base and J dropped 10 bases, with 18 bases sitting between them. The full variable domain, completed using reference TRBV5-1 and TRBJ1-5, is KAGVTQTPRYLIKTRGQQVTLSCSPISGHRSVSWYQQTPGQGLQFLFEYFSETQRNKGNFPGRFSGRQFSNSRSEMNVSTLELGDSALYLCASSLTGSDLNPQHFGDGTRLSIL.

The V and J genes are TRBV18 and TRBJ2-6; D is uncertain. Trimming took off 2 bases at V and 4 bases at J, with 6 bases between the two ends. CDR3 length: 14 amino acids. In germline, CDR1 is KGHSH, CDR2 LQKENI. The CDR3 spells CASSPGVGANVLTF. The CDR3 DNA follows: TGTGCCAGCTCACCAGGAGTGGGGGCCAACGTCCTGACTTTC.

This clone was seen only once. The chain combines TRBV5-8 with TRBJ1-5; possible D gene TRBD1, 5 bases. Germline V gives CDR1 SGHTS, CDR2 YDEGEE. The CDR3 loop spans 13 amino acids. Trimming removed 9 bases from V and 7 bases from J, with 17 bases in between. The CDR3 nucleotides read TGTGCCACCCAACCGCGGGGCCCCCAGCCCCAGCATTTT. This gives the protein CATQPRGPQPQHF.

The count of this clone is one. The chain links TRBV6-6 to TRBJ1-1; 7 nucleotides match TRBD1. V was pared by 6 bases and J by 4 bases, with 11 bases of the junction left unmatched. CDR3 length: 15 residues. Per germline, CDR1 MNHNY and CDR2 SVGAGI (reference sequence). CDR3 region: CASSRLQGGGTEAFF. In DNA, the CDR3 is TGTGCCAGCAGCCGTCTCCAGGGGGGTGGCACTGAAGCTTTCTTT.

V gene TRBV4-3 combines with J gene TRBJ1-6, with D possibly being TRBD1 (6 bases). Looked up from germline, CDR1 is LGHNA and CDR2 is YSLEER. The CDR3 sequence is 15 residues long. Trimming took 0 bases from V and 9 from J, leaving 12 bases between them. This chain's CDR3 is CASSQDRGGSSPLHF. The CDR3 DNA sequence: TGCGCCAGCAGCCAAGACAGGGGAGGGAGTTCACCCCTCCACTTT.

The chain carries TRBV6-5 and TRBJ2-7; D unclear. Deletions cut 2 bases from V and 3 bases from J, with 8 bases between. Germline assignment: CDR1 MNHEY and CDR2 SVGAGI. The length of the CDR3 is 13 residues. The CDR3 DNA follows: TGTGCCAGCAGTTACGAGAAGAACTACGAGCAGTACTTC. Translating gives CASSYEKNYEQYF.